Listed here are 8 T cell receptor beta chains from one sample, sequenced in a study of cytomegalovirus exposure and HLA in healthy donors. Clones were read by immunoSEQ multiplex PCR, and TCRdb kept only the in-frame ones, dropping some. The data contain 20,000 to 25,000 clones, approximately 96% of them singletons. Sequencing was performed on PBMCs. These receptors were taken from a young man in good health and CMV-seropositive.

The chain links TRBV13 to TRBJ1-2; D is perhaps TRBD1 (5 bases). The CDR3 sequence is 14 residues long. The germline V and J ends were trimmed by 0 bases and 6 bases, with 11 bases remaining between them. Germline V gene lookup returns CDR1 PRHDT and CDR2 FYEKMQ (reference sequence). CDR3 amino acids: CASSLGKGVDGYTF. The CDR3 DNA is TGTGCCAGCAGCTTAGGTAAAGGGGTAGATGGCTACACCTTC. The variable domain in full, completed from reference TRBV13 and TRBJ1-2, reads AAGVIQSPRHLIKEKRETATLKCYPIPRHDTVYWYQQGPGQDPQFLISFYEKMQSDKGSIPDRFSAQQFSDYHSELNMSSLELGDSALYFCASSLGKGVDGYTFGSGTRLTVV.

The chain joins TRBV11-2 to TRBJ2-3; possible D gene TRBD1, 5 bases. In germline, CDR1 is SGHAT, CDR2 FQNNGV. The CDR3 is 14 residues long. Trimming left V 1 base short and J 2 bases short, with 7 bases between. The CDR3 spells CASSLVQVTDTQYF. The CDR3 nucleotides are TGTGCCAGCAGCTTAGTACAGGTCACAGATACGCAGTATTTT.

The V call is TRBV6-1, the J call TRBJ2-7, with D unclear. Trimming took 1 base from V and 3 from J, leaving 10 bases between them. This CDR3 comprises 14 residues. Germline V lookup: CDR1 MNHNS, CDR2 SASEGT. The CDR3 loop is CASSEGVGFYEQYF. The CDR3 bases are TGTGCCAGCAGTGAAGGCGTCGGGTTCTACGAGCAGTACTTC.

V usage is TRBV11-2 and J usage is TRBJ2-2; D not resolved. Germline CDR1 reads SGHAT; CDR2 reads FQNNGV. V was trimmed by 1 base and J by 1 base, leaving 4 bases between them. The CDR3 contains 14 residues. CDR3 in DNA: TGTGCCAGCAGCTTAGGGCTGAACACCGGGGAGCTGTTTTTT. Amino acid sequence: CASSLGLNTGELFF.

The CDR3 nucleotides read TGCGCCAGCAGCCACCGGACAGGGGGGGATCAGCCCCAGCATTTT. As protein: CASSHRTGGDQPQHF. J is TRBJ1-5 and V is TRBV4-3, with 10 bases identical to TRBD1. CDR1 LGHNA and CDR2 YSLEER come from the germline V gene. The CDR3 contains 15 residues. V was pared by 3 bases and J by 5 bases, with 4 bases of the junction left unmatched.

The chain uses TRBV11-2 and TRBJ1-1; weak D call: TRBD1 (5 bases). This CDR3 region has 15 residues. The V and J ends lost 4 bases and 1 base respectively, with 13 bases between them. Germline CDR1 and CDR2: SGHAT and FQNNGV. CDR3 region: CASSSYTGWNTEAFF. In nucleotides, the CDR3 is TGTGCCAGCAGCTCCTATACAGGCTGGAACACTGAAGCTTTCTTT.

This clone was detected only once. This rearrangement joins TRBV14 to TRBJ1-4, with no clear D. The CDR3 is 16 residues long. Trimming took off 1 base at V and 8 bases at J, with 17 bases between the two ends. The germline CDR1 and CDR2 sequences are SGHDN and FVKESK. The CDR3 loop reads CASSQAPFRPEEKLFF. The CDR3 region has the DNA TGTGCCAGCAGCCAAGCCCCGTTCCGCCCCGAGGAAAAACTGTTTTTT.

The V call is TRBV5-4, the J call TRBJ1-1, with TRBD1 identical over 10 bases. The CDR3 is 13 residues long. Germline V gene lookup returns CDR1 SGHNT and CDR2 YYREEE (reference sequence). V trimming: 3 bases; J trimming: 4 bases; junction bases outside the gene matches: 0. The CDR3 DNA follows: TGTGCCAGCAGCTGGGACAGGGGCACTGAAGCTTTCTTT. It codes for CASSWDRGTEAFF.